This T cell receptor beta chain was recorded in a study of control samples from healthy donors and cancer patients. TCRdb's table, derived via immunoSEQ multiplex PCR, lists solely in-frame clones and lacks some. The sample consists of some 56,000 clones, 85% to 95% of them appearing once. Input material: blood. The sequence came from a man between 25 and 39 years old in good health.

CDR3 sequence: CASIRWDPYEQYF. The CDR3 region has the DNA TGTGCCAGCATTCGTTGGGACCCCTACGAGCAGTACTTC. This chain links TRBV28 with TRBJ2-7; D tentatively reads TRBD1 or TRBD2 (5 bases each). The CDR3 sequence is 13 residues long. Germline V gives CDR1 MDHEN, CDR2 SYDVKM. Trimming took off 7 bases at V and 2 bases at J, with 12 bases between the two ends.